The rows below give T cell receptor beta chains drawn from one sample of a study of T cell changes during pregnancy in multiple sclerosis. TCRdb keeps only in-frame clones here, not all; method: immunoSEQ multiplex PCR. The profile shows roughly 50,000 clones, 85% to 95% of them singletons. Sequencing used CD8+ T cells from peripheral blood mononuclear cells, obtained in the third trimester of pregnancy. All receptors come from a female donor with multiple sclerosis, enrolled in a pregnancy study. Both conserved end residues are part of each CDR3.

V gene	J gene	CDR3 protein
TRBV28	TRBJ2-7	CASTEAGRGYEQYF
TRBV7-9	TRBJ2-3	CASSPPPGEGVNTQYF
TRBV27	TRBJ2-7	CASSSLAGGPQPYEQYF
TRBV27	TRBJ2-3	CASRTVGGSTDTQYF
TRBV6-1	TRBJ2-3	CASSEAKGSTDTQYF
TRBV7-9	TRBJ2-5	CASSLAYQQETQYF
TRBV9	TRBJ2-2	CASSERPGDNTGELFF
TRBV2	TRBJ2-2	CASIAREVANTGELFF
TRBV6-4	TRBJ2-3	CASSEGGRATDTQYF
TRBV28	TRBJ2-5	CASSGEAEGQETQYF
TRBV19	TRBJ2-1	CATQLAGPYNEQFF
TRBV27	TRBJ2-1	CASSSLFSGTGVNEQFF
TRBV14	TRBJ2-5	CASSHMGGSQETQYF
TRBV5-6	TRBJ2-7	CASSSNRGPYEQYF
TRBV4-1	TRBJ2-5	CASSQRSGLEAETQYF
TRBV28	TRBJ2-1	CASSLRLAGGYNEQFF
TRBV27	TRBJ2-3	CASSVTGGPDTQYF
TRBV29-1	TRBJ2-7	CSATDRGHYEQYF
TRBV5-5	TRBJ2-7	CASSLGDSNSYEQYF
TRBV5-1	TRBJ2-1	CASSYDSYNEQFF
TRBV5-1	TRBJ1-1	CASSSGLGDTEAFF
TRBV13	TRBJ2-7	CASSFDRVTYEQYF